The clone carrying this TCR beta chain has ten or more counts. As yet, its antigen is unknown. These data originate in a study of T cells after yellow fever vaccination. This CDR3 is 14 amino acids long. Germline V gene lookup returns CDR1 SGHRS and CDR2 YFSETQ. Trimming removed 2 bases from V and 4 bases from J; junction bases left unmatched: 4. General study points: Abundant bulk-derived clonotypes could contaminate FACS-sorted repertoires.

In TCRdb, the 5' RACE reads were re-called with MiXCR into one record per CDR3 protein. The sample lists just under 600,000 distinct CDR3 sequences; roughly 12% were seen once. This TCR came from a man aged 25 to 40 who received the YFV17D yellow fever vaccine. This sample comprised PBMCs, obtained on the day of the yellow fever booster vaccination. The V and J genes are TRBV5-1 and TRBJ2-5, with 8 bases matching TRBD2. The CDR3 here is CASSFGLAGETQYF. The CDR3 DNA reads TGCGCCAGCAGCTTCGGTCTAGCGGGAGAGACCCAGTACTTC.